One sample yielded the 30 T cell receptor beta chains listed below, sequenced in a study of glioma-infiltrating T cells. Using RNA template, CDR3s of TCR alpha and beta were amplified with iRepertoire arm-PCR. TCRdb re-analysed the multiplex PCR reads in MiXCR, keeping a single row per CDR3 protein. The table records a few hundred thousand distinct CDR3 sequences, approximately 42% of them present only once. What was sequenced was glioma tissue, nonneoplastic brain tissue, or PBMCs (not recorded which). The source is a human donor with low-grade glioma or glioblastoma, undergoing nonglioma brain surgery, or in good health (not recorded which).

The chain carries TRBV28 and TRBJ2-3; perhaps TRBD2 as D (6 bases). V was cut by 6 bases and J by 2 bases, with 15 bases left in between. CDR1 is MDHEN, CDR2 SYDVKM, per germline. The CDR3 runs 15 residues. The chain's CDR3 is CASSWAAGTTDTQYF. Here the CDR3 DNA reads TGTGCCAGCAGCTGGGCGGCGGGAACCACAGATACGCAGTATTTT. Looking up the rest from reference TRBV28 and TRBJ2-3 gives the full variable domain: DVKVTQSSRYLVKRTGEKVFLECVQDMDHENMFWYRQDPGLGLRLIYFSYDVKMKEKGDIPEGYSVSREKKERFSLILESASTNQTSMYLCASSWAAGTTDTQYFGPGTRLTVL.

This clonotype was seen once. A read error may explain this, as a much larger clone is one base away. The CDR3 bases are TGCAGTGCCCGGGACCCGGTATCAGGGACCCAGTACTTC. As protein: CSARDPVSGTQYF. The chain couples TRBV20-1 to TRBJ2-5, with D perhaps assigned TRBD1 or TRBD2 (5 bases each). The V and J ends lost 6 bases and 7 bases respectively, with 18 bases between them. The CDR3 sequence is 13 residues long. Germline loops: CDR1 DFQATT, CDR2 SNEGSKA (reference sequence).

This clonotype was seen ten or more times. The J gene is TRBJ1-2, the V gene TRBV28; D gene uncertain. V lost 1 base and J lost 6, with 6 bases in between. This CDR3 comprises 12 residues. Germline V gives CDR1 MDHEN, CDR2 SYDVKM. The CDR3 DNA is TGTGCCAGCAGTTTATCACCGGATGGCTACACCTTC. Translating it yields CASSLSPDGYTF.

With respect to this clonotype: One base away lies a much larger clone, so this may be a sequencing read error. The chain employs TRBV28 and TRBJ1-1; no clear D. This CDR3 spans 13 amino acids. CDR1 and CDR2 from the germline V gene are MDHEN and SYDVKM. This CDR3 is CASSVGYNTGAFF. Written as DNA, the CDR3 is TGTGCCAGCAGTGTGGGGTACAACACTGGAGCTTTCTTT.

There are many counts of this clonotype. The V call is TRBV7-2, the J call TRBJ1-5; D call uncertain. The germline V and J ends were trimmed by 7 bases and 6 bases, with 16 bases remaining between them. This CDR3 contains 14 residues. Looked up from germline, CDR1 is SGHTA and CDR2 is FQGNSA. The CDR3: CASTLNLGGQPQHF. The CDR3 DNA is TGTGCCAGCACTTTAAATTTGGGTGGTCAGCCCCAGCATTTT.

J is TRBJ1-1 and V is TRBV5-4; 10 bases fit TRBD1. The V and J ends lost 4 bases and 10 bases, in that order; junction bases with no gene match: 10. The germline CDR1 and CDR2 sequences are SGHNT and YYREEE (reference sequence). The CDR3 sequence is 14 residues long. Here the CDR3 reads CASSPGGQGYIAFF. The CDR3 DNA is TGTGCCAGCAGCCCCGGGGGACAGGGGTATATAGCTTTCTTT.

In its sample, this clonotype was seen a few times. The chain is built from TRBV7-9 and TRBJ2-3; D could derive from TRBD1 or TRBD2 (6 bases each). Germline values: CDR1 SEHNR, CDR2 FQNEAQ (reference sequence). Trimming left V 5 bases short and J 15 bases short, with 18 bases between. CDR3 size: 12 residues. CDR3 nucleotides: TGTGCCAGCAGCAGCCGGGACCTCGGGGGCTATTTT. It specifies CASSSRDLGGYF. Full variable domain (remainder filled in from reference TRBV7-9 and TRBJ2-3): DTGVSQNPRHKITKRGQNVTFRCDPISEHNRLYWYRQTLGQGPEFLTYFQNEAQLEKSRLLSDRFSAERPKGSFSTLEIQRTEQGDSAMYLCASSSRDLGGYFGPGTRLTVL.

The chain recombines TRBV2 with TRBJ1-1, with a possible D match to TRBD1 (6 bases). Germline CDR1 and CDR2: SNHLY and FYNNEI. The CDR3 spans 14 residues. Trimming stripped 4 bases from V and 4 bases from J, with 13 bases between. The CDR3 DNA follows: TGTGCCAGCAGTGCACAGGGTGGACCCACTGAAGCTTTCTTT. This sequence encodes CASSAQGGPTEAFF.

Concerning this clonotype itself: A much larger clone sits a single nucleotide away, making a read error possible. The chain joins TRBV6-2 or TRBV6-3 to TRBJ2-7, with a possible D match to TRBD2 (5 bases). Germline values: CDR1 MNHEY, CDR2 SVGEGT. This CDR3 is 17 amino acids long. CDR3 in amino acids: CASGYLVPRGESYEQYF. The CDR3 DNA reads TGTGCCAGCGGTTACCTGGTCCCTCGGGGAGAGTCCTACGAGCAGTACTTC.

The table lists this clonotype with many counts. This chain connects TRBV27 to TRBJ2-7; unclear D gene. The V and J ends lost 3 bases and 0 bases respectively, with 9 bases between them. This CDR3 region has 14 residues. In germline, CDR1 is MNHEY, CDR2 SMNVEV (reference sequence). The CDR3 reads CASSLNRLSYEQYF. Written as DNA, the CDR3 is TGTGCCAGCAGTTTGAATAGGCTCTCCTACGAGCAGTACTTC.

This clonotype showed up just a few times. The CDR3 sequence: CASRDSYEQYF. The CDR3 DNA sequence: TGTGCCAGCAGGGACTCCTACGAGCAGTACTTC. The rearrangement joins TRBV11-1 to TRBJ2-7; D remains unclear. The CDR3 is made up of 11 amino acids. V was pared by 6 bases and J by 0 bases, with 3 bases between. The germline gives CDR1 SGHAT, CDR2 FQDESV (reference sequence).

This chain links TRBV19 with TRBJ2-7, with TRBD2 identical over 10 bases. CDR1 and CDR2 from the germline V gene are LNHDA and SQIVND (reference sequence). Germline trimming cut 8 bases from V and 6 bases from J; bases unmatched to any gene: 10. The CDR3 sequence is 14 residues long. The CDR3 DNA follows: TGTGCCAGTCGGACTAGCGGCGGTTCGGCCGAGCAGTACTTC. Its translation is CASRTSGGSAEQYF.

This clonotype has at least ten counts. The chain links TRBV6-5 to TRBJ2-7; 7 bases are shared with TRBD1. V trimming: 2 bases; J trimming: 5 bases; junction bases outside the gene matches: 3. Germline values: CDR1 MNHEY, CDR2 SVGAGI. This CDR3 spans 13 amino acids. CDR3: CASSYDDRDEQYF. Written as DNA, the CDR3 is TGTGCCAGCAGTTACGACGACAGGGACGAGCAGTACTTC.

As for this clonotype: This may stem from a read error, because a much larger clone lies one nucleotide away. The chain has TRBV28 and TRBJ2-7, with D hard to call. The V gene's germline CDR1 is MDHEN and CDR2 SYDVKM. CDR3 length: 14 amino acids. Trimming cost V 5 bases and J 0 bases, with 11 bases left between them. The CDR3 sequence is CASSPDSSSYEQYF. The CDR3, as DNA: TGTGCCAGCAGTCCCGACTCCAGCTCCTACGAGCAGTACTTC. The complete variable domain, with remaining parts taken from reference TRBV28 and TRBJ2-7, reads DVKVTQSSRYLVKRTGEKVFLECVQDMDHENMFWYRQDPGLGLRLIYFSYDVKMKEKGDIPEGYSVSREKKERFSLILESASTNQTSMYLCASSPDSSSYEQYFGPGTRLTVT.

This clonotype was recorded a few times. This rearrangement joins TRBV20-1 to TRBJ2-1; 12 bases agree with TRBD2. The trim removed 0 bases at V and 8 bases at J, leaving 17 bases unmatched. Germline CDR1 and CDR2: DFQATT and SNEGSKA (reference sequence). The CDR3 covers 19 residues. The CDR3 here is CSARDPRGRLAGGLDEQFF. For the CDR3, the DNA is TGCAGTGCTAGAGATCCCAGGGGGCGGCTAGCGGGAGGGCTGGATGAGCAGTTCTTC.

On this clonotype itself: Given the absence of the conserved phenylalanine or tryptophan at the CDR3 end, a read error is likely. The chain joins TRBV6-1 to TRBJ2-7; D is possibly TRBD2 (6 bases). The CDR3 totals 14 residues. Per the germline V gene, CDR1 is MNHNS and CDR2 is SASEGT. V shed 5 bases and J shed 3 bases, with 14 bases lying between them. Here the CDR3 reads CASSLNGGNYEQYS. CDR3 nucleotides: TGTGCCAGCAGTCTCAACGGAGGGAACTACGAGCAGTACTCC.

This clonotype was observed a handful of times. The rearrangement joins TRBV4-3 to TRBJ2-7, with D perhaps matching TRBD1 (6 bases). Germline CDR1 reads LGHNA; CDR2 reads YSLEER. V shed 5 bases and J shed 2 bases, with 16 bases lying between them. The CDR3 runs 15 residues. The DNA of the CDR3 is TGCGCCAGCAGCGCGTCTCCGGGACAAGCCTACGAGCAGTACTTC. Translating gives CASSASPGQAYEQYF.

The V and J genes are TRBV28 and TRBJ1-2; 7 bases are shared with TRBD1. Germline CDR1 reads MDHEN; CDR2 reads SYDVKM. This CDR3 has 15 amino acids. V was clipped by 5 bases and J by 3 bases; unmatched bases: 9. The CDR3 nucleotides are TGTGCCAGCAGTCCTCTCCAGACAGGGTACTATGGCTACACCTTC. Residues: CASSPLQTGYYGYTF.

The CDR3 DNA follows: TGTGCCAGCAGCCAGGACAGTCATGGCTACACCTTC. The encoded protein is CASSQDSHGYTF. The chain links TRBV2 to TRBJ1-2; D might be TRBD1 (6 bases). Germline-derived CDR1 and CDR2 are SNHLY and FYNNEI. This CDR3 region has 12 residues. V lost 6 bases and J 6 bases, leaving 11 bases between the germline ends.

The chain uses TRBV7-3 and TRBJ2-1; 9 positions agree with TRBD2. With 5 bases clipped from V and 8 bases from J, the junction kept 13 bases outside the gene matches. This CDR3 spans 16 amino acids. The germline V gene has CDR1 SGHTA and CDR2 FQGTGA. The CDR3 nucleotides are TGTGCCAGCAGCAGACTACCGGGACTAGCTATTGATGAGCAGTTCTTC. Residues: CASSRLPGLAIDEQFF.

The chain couples TRBV7-2 to TRBJ1-4; a possible D gene is TRBD1 (5 bases). Deletions cut 5 bases from V and 12 bases from J, with 19 bases between. Looked up from germline, CDR1 is SGHTA and CDR2 is FQGNSA. CDR3 length: 14 residues. The CDR3 bases are TGTGCCAGCAGCGGGGGGTCCGTTGACCAGGAACTGTTTTTT. This sequence encodes CASSGGSVDQELFF.

V gene TRBV6-5 combines with J gene TRBJ2-7; TRBD1 matches at 7 bases. From germline, CDR1 is MNHEY and CDR2 SVGAGI. The CDR3 runs 15 residues. With V trimmed by 0 bases and J by 3 bases, 5 bases remained unmatched. CDR3 sequence: CASSYSLTGNYEQYF. CDR3 nucleotides: TGTGCCAGCAGTTACTCACTGACAGGGAACTACGAGCAGTACTTC.

This clonotype is a singleton in its sample. The junction departs from germline at one end; a sequencing error may be responsible. V and J are TRBV28 and TRBJ2-7, with 9 nucleotides matching TRBD2. The CDR3 covers 13 residues. CDR1 and CDR2 from the germline V gene are MDHEN and SYDVKM. The CDR3 sequence is CASSLAGRNELYF. The CDR3 DNA follows: TGTGCCAGCAGTCTAGCGGGAAGGAACGAGCTGTACTTC.

This clonotype was found a few times. J is TRBJ2-7 and V is TRBV28; 7 bases match TRBD1. The CDR3 loop spans 12 amino acids. Losses at the gene ends were 7 bases for V and 2 bases for J; bases not matched to a gene: 2. Germline CDR1 MDHEN, CDR2 SYDVKM. CDR3 region: CASNQGAYEQYF. In DNA, the CDR3 is TGTGCCAGCAATCAGGGGGCCTACGAGCAGTACTTC.

In this sample, this clonotype turned up once. A much larger clone lies one base from this, so it may be a read error. This chain uses TRBV27 with TRBJ2-2; D may be TRBD1 or TRBD2 (6 bases each). Trimming cost V 6 bases and J 6 bases, with 17 bases left between them. Germline V gene lookup returns CDR1 MNHEY and CDR2 SMNVEV (reference sequence). This CDR3 has 15 amino acids. The CDR3 DNA follows: TGTGCCAGCAGCCCGGCCGGGGGCGGGGCCGGGGAGCTGTTTTTT. Protein: CASSPAGGGAGELFF.

Comment on this clonotype: This may be a read error, as it is one base from a much larger clone. The chain uses TRBV27 and TRBJ1-4; the D gene is possibly TRBD1 (5 bases). Germline assignment: CDR1 MNHEY and CDR2 SMNVEV (reference sequence). V was shortened by 4 bases and J by 13 bases, with 25 bases between the two germline ends. This CDR3 contains 16 residues. CDR3 region: CASSYSIRDSGKRLFF. In DNA form, the CDR3 reads TGTGCCAGCAGTTACTCGATCAGGGACTCGGGGAAAAGACTGTTTTTT.

This clonotype was counted between two and nine times. V and J are TRBV19 and TRBJ1-2, with TRBD1 matching over 8 bases. Trimming removed 8 bases from V and 6 bases from J; junction bases left unmatched: 11. The germline V gene encodes CDR1 LNHDA and CDR2 SQIVND (reference sequence). This CDR3 is built from 14 residues. Here the CDR3 DNA reads TGTGCCAGTCGCCACCCAGGGGGCAGAAATGGCTACACCTTC. Protein sequence: CASRHPGGRNGYTF.

As to this clonotype: This clone may be a read error of a much larger clone one base away. CDR3 sequence reads: CATSHLMGTETQYF. CDR3 coding DNA: TGTGCCACCAGTCATTTAATGGGAACGGAGACCCAGTACTTC. J is TRBJ2-5 and V is TRBV6-9; D is ambiguous. In germline, CDR1 is MNHGY, CDR2 SVAAGI. CDR3 size: 14 residues.

The chain carries TRBV29-1 and TRBJ2-2, with 16 bases matching TRBD2. From germline, CDR1 is SQVTM and CDR2 ANQGSEA. With 1 base clipped from V and 7 bases from J, the junction kept 6 bases outside the gene matches. The CDR3 sequence is 17 residues long. The CDR3 sequence is CSVEGGTSGRAHGELFF. For the CDR3, the DNA is TGCAGCGTTGAAGGTGGGACTAGCGGGAGGGCCCACGGGGAGCTGTTTTTT.

Note on this clonotype: A much bigger clone sits one base away, suggesting this may be a read error. V and J are TRBV5-4 and TRBJ2-2; D gene unclear. Germline CDR1 is SGHNT and CDR2 is YYREEE (reference sequence). V dropped 4 bases and J dropped 2 bases, with 3 bases sitting between them. This CDR3 is built from 12 residues. The CDR3 nucleotides read TGTGCCAGCAGCGCTAACACCGGGGAGCTGTTTTTT. This sequence encodes CASSANTGELFF.